The 9 T cell receptor beta chains given below trace back to one sample, sequenced in a study of OX40 agonist ivuxolimab in advanced cancers. Sequenced by immunoSEQ multiplex PCR; TCRdb stores in-frame clones only, minus some. The repertoire consists of under 50,000 clones, with approximately 84% occurring once and the leading ten covering about 5.2%. The starting material was CD4+ or CD8+ T cells sorted from blood, obtained in a trial of the OX40 agonist ivuxolimab. Receptors were obtained from an adult with an advanced solid tumor such as melanoma, head and neck, liver or kidney cancer.

The CDR3: CASSRTETEAFF. CDR3 coding DNA: TGTGCCAGCAGTCGGACAGAAACTGAAGCTTTCTTT. The chain recombines TRBV6-5 with TRBJ1-1; possibly TRBD1 for D (6 bases). This CDR3 is 12 amino acids long. Germline-derived CDR1 and CDR2 are MNHEY and SVGAGI. Trimming took 5 bases from V and 5 from J, leaving 9 bases between them.

The chain carries TRBV18 and TRBJ2-3; D is possibly TRBD2 (5 bases). Germline CDR1 and CDR2: KGHSH and LQKENI. V was cut by 4 bases and J by 2 bases, with 10 bases left in between. CDR3 length equals 14 residues. DNA for the CDR3: TGTGCCAGCTCACGGCAGACTAACACAGATACGCAGTATTTT. Translation gives CASSRQTNTDTQYF. Drawing the rest from reference TRBV18 and TRBJ2-3, the complete variable domain is NAGVMQNPRHLVRRRGQEARLRCSPMKGHSHVYWYRQLPEEGLKFMVYLQKENIIDESGMPKERFSAEFPKEGPSILRIQQVVRGDSAAYFCASSRQTNTDTQYFGPGTRLTVL.

This clone appeared a few times. The chain combines TRBV6-1 with TRBJ1-1, with TRBD1 matching over 7 bases. The CDR3 runs 13 residues. Per the germline V gene, CDR1 is MNHNS and CDR2 is SASEGT. After removal of 6 bases from V and 8 bases from J, the junction contained 9 bases not matched to a gene. CDR3 sequence: CASSPRTGEEAFF. CDR3 DNA: TGTGCCAGCAGCCCACGAACAGGGGAGGAAGCTTTCTTT.

The DNA for the CDR3 is TGTGCCAGCAGTTACGGGACAGGGGGCTATGAGCAGTTCTTC. As protein: CASSYGTGGYEQFF. V gene TRBV6-5 combines with J gene TRBJ2-1; 12 nucleotides agree with TRBD1. Germline CDR1 is MNHEY and CDR2 is SVGAGI. V lost 2 bases and J lost 8; bases outside the gene matches: 1. The CDR3 sequence is 14 residues long.

This clone was seen a few times. Other DNA variants within this sample encode the same CDR3. V gene TRBV20-1 combines with J gene TRBJ1-1; D gene ambiguous. Germline V gives CDR1 DFQATT, CDR2 SNEGSKA (reference sequence). The CDR3 is 11 residues long. Trimming stripped 3 bases from V and 0 bases from J, with 2 bases between. CDR3: CSARLNTEAFF. The CDR3 DNA sequence: TGCAGTGCTAGGCTGAACACTGAAGCTTTCTTT.

The chain carries TRBV29-1 and TRBJ1-4; D perhaps matches TRBD1 (5 bases). Trimming removed 7 bases from V and 3 bases from J, with 12 bases in between. From germline, CDR1 is SQVTM and CDR2 ANQGSEA. The CDR3 runs 13 residues. CDR3 DNA: TGCAGCGGAAGCGGGGCTCCTAATGAAAAACTGTTTTTT. Amino acids: CSGSGAPNEKLFF. Full variable domain (rest looked up from reference TRBV29-1 and TRBJ1-4): SAVISQKPSRDICQRGTSLTIQCQVDSQVTMMFWYRQQPGQSLTLIATANQGSEATYESGFVIDKFPISRPNLTFSTLTVSNMSPEDSSIYLCSGSGAPNEKLFFGSGTQLSVL.

The chain is built from TRBV7-2 and TRBJ1-1; D perhaps matches TRBD1 (5 bases). Trimming pared 1 base from V and 1 base from J, leaving 16 bases between. Germline V gene lookup returns CDR1 SGHTA and CDR2 FQGNSA. There are 17 residues in the CDR3. The CDR3 loop is CASSLVSQGIGNTEAFF. In DNA form, the CDR3 reads TGTGCCAGCAGCTTAGTTAGCCAGGGTATAGGGAACACTGAAGCTTTCTTT.

This clone was detected only once. V usage is TRBV2 and J usage is TRBJ2-1; D gene ambiguous. Germline CDR1 reads SNHLY; CDR2 reads FYNNEI. The CDR3 sequence is 11 residues long. V was cut by 4 bases and J by 4 bases, with 2 bases left in between. CDR3 in DNA: TGTGCCAGCAGTGTTTACAATGAGCAGTTCTTC. Encoded protein: CASSVYNEQFF.

The chain has TRBV5-1 and TRBJ1-1, with TRBD1 as a possible D gene (6 bases). V lost 4 bases and J lost 1, with 17 bases in between. CDR1 and CDR2 (germline): SGHRS, YFSETQ. The CDR3 is 16 residues long. The CDR3 coding sequence is TGCGCCAGCAGCCTGAGACCGACAGGACCGAACACTGAAGCTTTCTTT. It translates to CASSLRPTGPNTEAFF.